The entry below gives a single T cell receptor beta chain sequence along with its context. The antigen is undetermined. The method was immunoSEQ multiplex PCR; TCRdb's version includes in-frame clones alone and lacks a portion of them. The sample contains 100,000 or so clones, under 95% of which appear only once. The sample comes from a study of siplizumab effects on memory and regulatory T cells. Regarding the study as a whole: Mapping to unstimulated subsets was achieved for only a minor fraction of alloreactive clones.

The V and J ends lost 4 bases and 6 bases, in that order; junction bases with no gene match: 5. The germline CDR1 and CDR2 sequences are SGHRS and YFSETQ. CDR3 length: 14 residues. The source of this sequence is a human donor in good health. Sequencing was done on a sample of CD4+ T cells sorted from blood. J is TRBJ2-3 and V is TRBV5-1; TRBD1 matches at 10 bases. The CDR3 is CASSPTGGEDTQYF. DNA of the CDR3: TGCGCCAGCAGCCCGACAGGGGGCGAGGATACGCAGTATTTT.